This entry concerns a single T cell receptor beta chain. The data originate from a study of shared clonotypes between healthy human individuals. TCRdb keeps only in-frame clones here, not all; method: immunoSEQ multiplex PCR. In the table there are about 960,000 clones, 60% to 85% of which are singletons. Germline trimming cut 5 bases from V and 5 bases from J; bases unmatched to any gene: 9. The CDR3 runs to 15 residues. The germline gives CDR1 SGHAT, CDR2 FQNNGV. Sequencing was carried out using memory CD4+ T cells sorted from blood. Subset here: CD45RA-negative fraction. This chain connects TRBV11-2 to TRBJ2-5, with TRBD1 matching over 9 bases. This receptor was obtained from a young man in good health. The CDR3, as DNA: TGTGCCAGCAGCCCCGGACAGGGGATTTGGGAGACCCAGTACTTC. Translation: CASSPGQGIWETQYF.